A selection of T cell receptor beta chains follows, all from one sample in a study of early T cells in non-severe SARS-CoV-2 infection. TCRdb redid the calling of the 5' RACE reads with MiXCR, one entry per CDR3 protein. The sample has about 64,000 distinct CDR3 sequences, roughly a sixth seen once. The material was whole blood, obtained at baseline. All receptors derive from an adult who was a healthcare worker with PCR-confirmed SARS-CoV-2 infection or an uninfected control (not recorded which). The CDR3 runs from the conserved cysteine through the conserved F or W. D genes are given only for firm matches. Rows give clone size only sometimes, using once, few, many, or a class for an expanded clone.

-	TRBV9	TRBJ2-5	-	CASSVGTRGEGAVVTQYF	TGTGCCAGCAGCGTAGGTACCAGGGGCGAAGGGGCAGTTGTGACCCAGTACTTC
-	TRBV6-2/TRBV6-3	TRBJ1-1	few	CASSYSGGNTEAFF	TGTGCCAGCAGTTACTCAGGGGGAAACACTGAAGCTTTCTTT
-	TRBV20-1	TRBJ2-5	few	CSARLATYQETQYF	TGCAGTGCTAGACTAGCAACGTACCAAGAGACCCAGTACTTC
-	TRBV12-3/TRBV12-4	TRBJ1-5	few	CASSSYRAGNQPQHF	TGTGCCAGCAGTTCATACAGGGCTGGCAATCAGCCCCAGCATTTT
-	TRBV19	TRBJ2-5	-	CASSSIAGSGQTQYF	TGTGCCAGTAGTTCGATTGCGGGGTCCGGGCAGACCCAGTACTTC
-	TRBV3-1	TRBJ1-1	-	CASSRQNTEAFF	TGTGCCAGCAGCCGTCAGAACACTGAAGCTTTCTTT
-	TRBV6-1	TRBJ1-6	few	CASIWGAGDNSPLHF	TGTGCCAGCATCTGGGGGGCAGGAGATAATTCACCCCTCCACTTT
-	TRBV3-1	TRBJ1-2	-	CASSPTHSIGILQQGLNYGYTF	TGTGCCAGCAGCCCGACCCACAGCATTGGGATCCTACAACAGGGACTAAACTATGGCTACACCTTC
TRBD1	TRBV10-3	TRBJ1-1	many	CATRGQGLNTEAFF	TGTGCCACCCGAGGACAGGGCTTGAACACTGAAGCTTTCTTT
-	TRBV10-2	TRBJ2-7	once	CASSESGPLGEQYF	TGCGCCAGCAGTGAGTCAGGACCCTTGGGTGAGCAGTACTTC
-	TRBV19	TRBJ2-5	-	CASSTGGQETQYF	TGTGCCAGTAGTACCGGAGGGCAAGAGACCCAGTACTTC
-	TRBV2	TRBJ2-1	-	CASSVLAIEQFF	TGTGCCAGCAGTGTTCTCGCTATCGAGCAGTTCTTC
TRBD2	TRBV7-9	TRBJ2-1	many	CASSLEGLAVFF	TGTGCCAGCAGCTTAGAAGGACTAGCCGTCTTCTTC
TRBD1	TRBV5-1	TRBJ2-5	-	CASSLRETGGSETQYF	TGCGCCAGCAGCTTACGGGAGACAGGGGGCAGCGAGACCCAGTACTTC
-	TRBV18	TRBJ1-1	few	CASSPRTGTTEAFF	TGTGCCAGCTCACCTCGAACAGGGACCACTGAAGCTTTCTTT
-	TRBV5-1	TRBJ2-7	few	CASSSHPQTYEQYF	TGCGCCAGCAGCTCTCACCCACAAACCTACGAGCAGTACTTC
-	TRBV5-8	TRBJ1-4	-	CASSISTATNEKLFF	TGTGCCAGCAGCATTAGTACTGCAACTAATGAAAAACTGTTTTTT
TRBD1	TRBV28	TRBJ1-6	-	CASRQDRAGPNLPLHF	TGTGCCAGCAGACAAGACAGGGCAGGGCCCAATTTGCCCCTCCACTTT
-	TRBV24-1	TRBJ2-1	-	CATRNRYNEQFF	TGTGCCACCAGAAACCGGTACAATGAGCAGTTCTTC
-	TRBV28	TRBJ1-2	-	CASSVLGGFYGYTF	TGTGCCAGCAGTGTCTTAGGGGGATTTTATGGCTACACCTTC
-	TRBV20-1	TRBJ1-2	-	CSANPRGGYTF	TGCAGTGCTAACCCGCGGGGTGGCTACACCTTC
-	TRBV11-2	TRBJ2-4	few	CASSFAKLSLGTYKNIQYF	TGTGCCAGCAGCTTTGCCAAGCTTAGCCTAGGGACTTACAAAAACATTCAGTACTTC
TRBD2	TRBV7-9	TRBJ2-3	-	CASSLRPSGERTDTQYF	TGTGCCAGCAGCTTACGGCCTAGCGGGGAGCGCACAGATACGCAGTATTTT
TRBD1	TRBV5-1	TRBJ2-7	-	CASSLEQGNYEQYF	TGCGCCAGCAGCTTGGAACAGGGGAACTACGAGCAGTACTTC
-	TRBV28	TRBJ2-7	-	CASTKGTFYEQYF	TGTGCCAGCACCAAAGGGACTTTCTACGAGCAGTACTTC
TRBD2	TRBV5-1	TRBJ2-7	once	CASSYYSGASSYEQYF	TGCGCCAGCAGCTACTATAGCGGGGCGAGCTCCTACGAGCAGTACTTC
-	TRBV20-1	TRBJ1-2	-	CSASPGVDYGYTF	TGCAGTGCTAGCCCGGGCGTGGACTATGGCTACACCTTC
TRBD1	TRBV7-9	TRBJ2-3	few	CASSRTGSGDTQYF	TGTGCCAGCAGTCGGACAGGGTCGGGAGATACGCAGTATTTT
-	TRBV9	TRBJ2-3	-	CASSPRAGQRSTDTQYF	TGTGCCAGCAGCCCCCGAGCGGGACAGCGGAGCACAGATACGCAGTATTTT
-	TRBV7-9	TRBJ1-1	many	CASSLSISEAFF	TGTGCCAGCAGCTTATCAATAAGTGAAGCTTTCTTT
-	TRBV7-7	TRBJ2-5	-	CASSQTYSETQYF	TGTGCCAGCAGTCAGACGTACTCCGAGACCCAGTACTTC
-	TRBV20-1	TRBJ2-7	few	CSAPGAGRGYEQYF	TGCAGTGCCCCCGGGGCAGGCCGAGGGTACGAGCAGTACTTC
-	TRBV9	TRBJ2-7	-	CASSVGTEYEQYF	TGTGCCAGCAGCGTAGGGACTGAATACGAGCAGTACTTC
-	TRBV4-3	TRBJ1-5	few	CASSQDGGGNQPQHF	TGCGCCAGCAGCCAAGATGGGGGTGGCAATCAGCCCCAGCATTTT
-	TRBV5-4	TRBJ2-3	many	CASRNRPQDTQYF	TGTGCCAGCAGAAATCGGCCCCAGGATACGCAGTATTTT
-	TRBV12-3/TRBV12-4	TRBJ1-5	medium-sized	CASSLGSNQPQHF	TGTGCCAGCAGTTTGGGTAGCAATCAGCCCCAGCATTTT
-	TRBV5-1	TRBJ2-2	few	CASSLARGIGTGELFF	TGCGCCAGCAGCTTGGCCAGAGGAATTGGGACCGGGGAGCTGTTTTTT
-	TRBV2	TRBJ2-5	few	CASRILVGRETQYF	TGTGCCAGCAGAATTCTGGTGGGGAGGGAGACCCAGTACTTC
TRBD2	TRBV20-1	TRBJ2-1	few	CSARPPGGTYNEQFF	TGCAGTGCCCGCCCCCCGGGAGGGACCTACAATGAGCAGTTCTTC
-	TRBV5-4	TRBJ1-1	-	CASSRPGSYTEAFF	TGTGCCAGCAGCCGCCCTGGGAGTTACACTGAAGCTTTCTTT
-	TRBV10-3	TRBJ2-3	-	CAISRTDTQYF	TGTGCCATCAGCCGCACAGATACGCAGTATTTT
TRBD1	TRBV7-2	TRBJ2-1	few	CASSPGQGAREQFF	TGTGCCAGCAGCCCGGGACAGGGGGCGAGGGAGCAGTTCTTC
TRBD2	TRBV19	TRBJ2-2	few	CASSPSGSKTGELFF	TGTGCCAGTAGCCCTAGCGGGAGTAAGACCGGGGAGCTGTTTTTT
-	TRBV7-9	TRBJ1-1	-	CASSLRAAMNTEAFF	TGTGCCAGCAGCCTCAGGGCGGCAATGAACACTGAAGCTTTCTTT
-	TRBV2	TRBJ2-1	many	CASTWKNEQFF	TGTGCCAGCACCTGGAAGAATGAGCAGTTCTTC
TRBD2	TRBV7-6	TRBJ2-2	-	CASSFTASGYTGELFF	TGTGCCAGCAGCTTCACCGCTAGCGGTTACACCGGGGAGCTGTTTTTT
-	TRBV29-1	TRBJ2-2	-	CSVPGATGELFF	TGCAGCGTCCCAGGGGCCACCGGGGAGCTGTTTTTT
TRBD1	TRBV5-4	TRBJ2-2	-	CASSFGTGFTGELFF	TGTGCCAGCAGCTTCGGGACAGGGTTCACCGGGGAGCTGTTTTTT
TRBD1	TRBV27	TRBJ2-5	few	CASRPDRVSKTQYF	TGTGCCAGCAGGCCTGACAGGGTTTCAAAGACCCAGTACTTC
TRBD2	TRBV11-2	TRBJ2-7	-	CASSVREEKYF	TGTGCCAGCAGCGTGCGGGAGGAAAAGTACTTC
TRBD2	TRBV15	TRBJ2-1	few	CATSDSGSHNEQFF	TGTGCCACCAGCGATAGCGGGAGTCACAATGAGCAGTTCTTC
TRBD1	TRBV7-6	TRBJ2-1	-	CASSLRGQTYNEQFF	TGTGCCAGCAGCTTAAGGGGACAGACCTACAATGAGCAGTTCTTC
-	TRBV14	TRBJ1-2	-	CASSQDTLYGYTF	TGTGCCAGCAGCCAAGATACGCTTTATGGCTACACCTTC
TRBD1	TRBV12-3/TRBV12-4	TRBJ1-4	few	CASTLTGDLKKLFF	TGTGCCAGCACCCTAACAGGGGATCTGAAAAAACTGTTTTTT
TRBD1	TRBV6-1	TRBJ1-6	-	CATSGQYNSPLHF	TGTGCCACCTCGGGACAGTATAATTCACCCCTCCACTTT
-	TRBV6-6	TRBJ1-5	-	CASSYGSSNQPQHF	TGTGCCAGCAGTTACGGTAGTAGCAATCAGCCCCAGCATTTT
-	TRBV2	TRBJ2-2	-	CVTHRDVNTGELFF	TGTGTCACGCACCGGGACGTAAACACCGGGGAGCTGTTTTTT
TRBD2	TRBV6-2/TRBV6-3	TRBJ2-2	few	CASSYPDRVSRGGPDTGELFF	TGTGCCAGCAGTTACCCCGACAGGGTGTCGCGGGGGGGCCCCGACACCGGGGAGCTGTTTTTT